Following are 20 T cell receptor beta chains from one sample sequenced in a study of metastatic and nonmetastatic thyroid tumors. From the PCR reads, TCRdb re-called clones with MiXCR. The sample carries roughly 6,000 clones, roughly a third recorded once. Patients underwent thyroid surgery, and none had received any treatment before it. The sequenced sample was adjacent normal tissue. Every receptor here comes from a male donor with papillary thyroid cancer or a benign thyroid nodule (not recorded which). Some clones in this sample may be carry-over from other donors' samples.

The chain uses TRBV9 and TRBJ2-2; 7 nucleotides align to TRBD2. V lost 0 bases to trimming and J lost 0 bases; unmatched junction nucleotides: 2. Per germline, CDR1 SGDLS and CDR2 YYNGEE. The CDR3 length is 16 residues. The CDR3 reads CASSVGGGANTGELFF. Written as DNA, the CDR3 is TGTGCCAGCAGCGTAGGTGGGGGGGCGAACACCGGGGAGCTGTTTTTT.

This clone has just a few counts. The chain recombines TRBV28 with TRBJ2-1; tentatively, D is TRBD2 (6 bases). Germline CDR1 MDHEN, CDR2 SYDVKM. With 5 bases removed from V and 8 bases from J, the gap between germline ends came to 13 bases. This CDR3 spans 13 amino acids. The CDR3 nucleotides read TGTGCCAGCAGTCGAAGTTCGGGGGATGAGCAGTTCTTC. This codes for CASSRSSGDEQFF.

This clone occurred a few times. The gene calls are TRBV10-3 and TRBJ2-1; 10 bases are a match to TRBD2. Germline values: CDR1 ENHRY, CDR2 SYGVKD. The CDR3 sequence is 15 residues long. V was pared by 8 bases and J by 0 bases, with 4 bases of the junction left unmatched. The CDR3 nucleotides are TGTGCCATCCAGCGGGAGGGATTCTCCTACAATGAGCAGTTCTTC. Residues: CAIQREGFSYNEQFF.

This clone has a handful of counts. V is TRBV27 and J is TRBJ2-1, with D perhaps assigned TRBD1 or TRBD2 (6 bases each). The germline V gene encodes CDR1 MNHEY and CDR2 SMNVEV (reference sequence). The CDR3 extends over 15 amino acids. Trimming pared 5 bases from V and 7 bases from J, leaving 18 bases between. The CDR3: CASSPQLRGGNEQFF. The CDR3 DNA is TGTGCCAGCAGTCCGCAACTACGAGGGGGGAATGAGCAGTTCTTC.

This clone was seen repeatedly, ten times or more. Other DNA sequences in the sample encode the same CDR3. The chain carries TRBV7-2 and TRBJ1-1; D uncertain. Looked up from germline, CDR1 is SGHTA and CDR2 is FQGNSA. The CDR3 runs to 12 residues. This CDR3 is CATARVRTEAFF. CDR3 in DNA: TGTGCTACAGCGCGGGTACGCACTGAAGCTTTCTTT.

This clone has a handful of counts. The CDR3 sequence: CASSPTAGAFQETQYF. CDR3 DNA: TGCGCCAGCAGTCCGACCGCCGGGGCCTTCCAAGAGACCCAGTACTTC. V and J are TRBV4-1 and TRBJ2-5; possibly TRBD1 or TRBD2 for D (5 bases each). The germline V gene has CDR1 MGHRA and CDR2 YSYEKL. This CDR3 contains 16 residues. V lost 6 bases, J lost 1 base, and 18 bases lay in between.

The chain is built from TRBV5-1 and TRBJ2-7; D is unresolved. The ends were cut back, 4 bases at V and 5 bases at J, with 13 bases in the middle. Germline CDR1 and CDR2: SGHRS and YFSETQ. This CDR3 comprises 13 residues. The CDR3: CASSGPPYNEQYF. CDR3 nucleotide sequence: TGCGCCAGCAGCGGACCCCCATATAACGAGCAGTACTTC.

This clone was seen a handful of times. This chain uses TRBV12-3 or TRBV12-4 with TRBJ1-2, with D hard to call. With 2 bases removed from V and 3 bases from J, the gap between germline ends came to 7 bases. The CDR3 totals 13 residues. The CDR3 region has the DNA TGTGCCAGCAGTTTATCTGGGGACTATGGCTACACCTTC. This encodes CASSLSGDYGYTF.

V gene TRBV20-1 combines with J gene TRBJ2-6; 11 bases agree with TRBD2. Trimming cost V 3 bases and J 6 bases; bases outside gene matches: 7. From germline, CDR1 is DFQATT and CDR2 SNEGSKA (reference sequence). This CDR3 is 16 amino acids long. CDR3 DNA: TGCAGTGCTAGGATTAGCGGGGGGGATTCGGCCAACGTCCTGACTTTC. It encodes CSARISGGDSANVLTF.

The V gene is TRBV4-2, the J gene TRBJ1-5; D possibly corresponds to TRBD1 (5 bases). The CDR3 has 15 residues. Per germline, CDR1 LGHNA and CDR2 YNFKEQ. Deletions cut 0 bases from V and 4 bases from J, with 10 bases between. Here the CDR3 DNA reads TGTGCCAGCAGCCAAGACGAGGGGCCTAATCAGCCCCAGCATTTT. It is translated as CASSQDEGPNQPQHF.

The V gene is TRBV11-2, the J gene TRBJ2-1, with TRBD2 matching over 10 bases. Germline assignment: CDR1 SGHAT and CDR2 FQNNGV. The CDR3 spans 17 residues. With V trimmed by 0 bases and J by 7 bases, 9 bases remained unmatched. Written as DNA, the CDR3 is TGTGCCAGCAGCTTAGATAGGCTAGCGGGAGTTGATAATGAGCAGTTCTTC. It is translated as CASSLDRLAGVDNEQFF.

The CDR3 nucleotides read TGTGCCAGCAGCTTAGGGACAGGGACCAATCAGCCCCAGCATTTT. It is translated as CASSLGTGTNQPQHF. V gene TRBV7-8 combines with J gene TRBJ1-5; TRBD1 aligns across 8 bases. This CDR3 has 15 amino acids. After removal of 1 base from V and 3 bases from J, the junction contained 2 bases not matched to a gene. Germline assignment: CDR1 SGHVS and CDR2 FQNEAQ.

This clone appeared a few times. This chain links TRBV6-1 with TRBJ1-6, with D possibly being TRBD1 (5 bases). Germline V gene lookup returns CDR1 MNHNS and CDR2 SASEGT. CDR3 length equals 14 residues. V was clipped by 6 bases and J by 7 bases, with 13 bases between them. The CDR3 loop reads CASSPGTTNSPLHF. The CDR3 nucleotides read TGTGCCAGCAGCCCCGGGACGACGAATTCACCCCTCCACTTT.

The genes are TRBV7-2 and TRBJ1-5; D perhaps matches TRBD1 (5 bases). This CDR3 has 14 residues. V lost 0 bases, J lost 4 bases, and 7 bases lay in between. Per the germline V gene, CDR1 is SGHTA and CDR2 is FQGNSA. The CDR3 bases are TGTGCCAGCAGCTTAGCGCCAGGGAATCAGCCCCAGCATTTT. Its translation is CASSLAPGNQPQHF.

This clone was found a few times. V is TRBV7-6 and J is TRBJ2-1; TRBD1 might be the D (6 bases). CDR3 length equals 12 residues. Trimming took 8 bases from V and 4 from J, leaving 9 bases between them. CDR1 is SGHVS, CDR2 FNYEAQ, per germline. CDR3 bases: TGTGCCAGCCGGACAGTTTACAATGAGCAGTTCTTC. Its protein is CASRTVYNEQFF.

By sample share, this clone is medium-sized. CDR3 DNA sequence: TGCAGTGCTGCCACCCGGGACATGAAAGAGACCCAGTACTTC. Protein: CSAATRDMKETQYF. This sequence joins TRBV20-1 and TRBJ2-5; possibly TRBD1 for D (6 bases). The CDR3 is 14 amino acids. Trimming shortened V by 5 bases and J by 3 bases, and 16 bases separated the two germline ends. CDR1 and CDR2 from the germline V gene are DFQATT and SNEGSKA (reference sequence).

CDR3 coding DNA: TGTGCCAGCAGCTTAGGCAGACAGTTCTGGGGCGGCTACACCTTC. Amino acid sequence: CASSLGRQFWGGYTF. This rearrangement joins TRBV7-2 to TRBJ1-2, with a possible D match to TRBD1 (5 bases). This CDR3 comprises 15 residues. CDR1 and CDR2 from the germline V gene are SGHTA and FQGNSA. Trimming shortened V by 1 base and J by 8 bases, and 17 bases separated the two germline ends.

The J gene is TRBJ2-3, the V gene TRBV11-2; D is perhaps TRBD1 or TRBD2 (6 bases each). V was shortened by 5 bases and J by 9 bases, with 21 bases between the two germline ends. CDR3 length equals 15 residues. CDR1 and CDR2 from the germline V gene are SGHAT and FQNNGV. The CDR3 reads CASSPKGGMLETQYF. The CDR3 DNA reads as TGTGCCAGCAGCCCTAAAGGGGGGATGTTGGAGACGCAGTATTTT.

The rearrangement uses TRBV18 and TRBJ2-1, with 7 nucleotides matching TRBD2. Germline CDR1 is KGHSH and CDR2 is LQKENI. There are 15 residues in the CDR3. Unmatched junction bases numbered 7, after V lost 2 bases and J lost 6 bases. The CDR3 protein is CASSPIGGVPNEQFF. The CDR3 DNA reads TGTGCCAGCTCACCAATTGGGGGGGTCCCCAATGAGCAGTTCTTC.

Here the CDR3 DNA reads TGTGCCAGCAGATGGACAGGGGGAAACTATGGCTACACCTTC. Translated: CASRWTGGNYGYTF. The chain combines TRBV12-3 or TRBV12-4 with TRBJ1-2; 10 nucleotides agree with TRBD1. The CDR3 runs to 14 residues. Trimming took 6 bases from V and 2 from J; bases not matched to a gene: 3.